Described below is a single T cell receptor (beta chain) sequence and its context. Assay used: immunoSEQ multiplex PCR; TCRdb lists only in-frame clones, some missing. Of about 300,000 clones listed, 85% to 90% are singletons. This record comes from a study of blood T cell repertoires in COVID-19. V gave up 1 base and J gave up 2 bases, with 17 bases separating them. The CDR3 spans 17 residues. Looked up from germline, CDR1 is LGHDT and CDR2 is YNNKEL (reference sequence). The receptor's source is a man between 65 and 79 years old with acute or convalescent COVID-19. This rearrangement joins TRBV3-1 (or the pseudogene TRBV3-2) to TRBJ1-2, with unresolved D. Specimen: peripheral blood. The CDR3 spells CASSQVNPSAGNYGYTF. The CDR3 bases are TGTGCCAGCAGCCAAGTCAATCCGTCGGCGGGGAACTATGGCTACACCTTC.